This TCR beta chain was identified during a study of OX40 agonist ivuxolimab in advanced cancers. Comment on this clone: Its target is unknown.

Study-level points and caveats: Averaged across samples, CD8+ T cells carried more expanded clones than CD4+ did.

Trimming removed 9 bases from V and 0 bases from J, with 12 bases in between. Looked up from germline, CDR1 is LNHDA and CDR2 is SQIVND (reference sequence). This CDR3 comprises 14 residues. TCRdb's copy holds only in-frame clones and misses some; the assay was immunoSEQ multiplex PCR. The table shows approximately 89,000 clones, with more than 75% occurring only once. Sequenced material: CD4+ or CD8+ T cells sorted from blood, taken in a trial of the OX40 agonist ivuxolimab. The chain recombines TRBV19 with TRBJ1-3, with D hard to call. The source of this sequence is an adult with an advanced solid tumor such as melanoma, head and neck, liver or kidney cancer. The CDR3 nucleotides read TGTGCCAGAAGCCGCGGGTACTCTGGAAACACCATATATTTT. This gives the protein CARSRGYSGNTIYF.